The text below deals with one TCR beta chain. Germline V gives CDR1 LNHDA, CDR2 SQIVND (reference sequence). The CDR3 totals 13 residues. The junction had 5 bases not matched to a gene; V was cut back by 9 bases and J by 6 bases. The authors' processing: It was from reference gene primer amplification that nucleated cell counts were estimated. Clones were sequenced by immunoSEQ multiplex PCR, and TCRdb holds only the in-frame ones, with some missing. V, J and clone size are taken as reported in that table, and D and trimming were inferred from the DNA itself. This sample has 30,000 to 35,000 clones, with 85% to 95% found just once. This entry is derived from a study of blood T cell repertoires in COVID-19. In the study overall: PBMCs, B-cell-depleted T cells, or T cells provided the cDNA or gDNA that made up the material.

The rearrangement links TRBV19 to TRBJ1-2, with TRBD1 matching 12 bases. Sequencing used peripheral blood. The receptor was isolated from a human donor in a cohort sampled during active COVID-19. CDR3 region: CASRDRGPNGYTF. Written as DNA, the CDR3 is TGTGCCAGCCGGGACAGGGGGCCGAATGGCTACACCTTC.